These 29 T cell receptor beta chains came from one sample sequenced in a study of shared clonotypes between healthy human individuals. Some clones are missing from TCRdb's copy, which holds only in-frame ones; the method was immunoSEQ multiplex PCR. This table holds about 500,000 clones, roughly three quarters found once. The specimen was PBMCs. These TCRs come from a woman between 40 and 55 years old in good health. Some clones in this sample may be carry-over from other donors' samples.

The V and J genes are TRBV7-3 and TRBJ2-5; either TRBD1 or TRBD2 may supply D (5 bases each). The CDR3 sequence is 13 residues long. The V end was cut by 3 bases, the J end by 9 bases, with 14 bases between. The germline CDR1 and CDR2 sequences are SGHTA and FQGTGA. CDR3 amino acids: CASSLGPRQPQYF. In DNA form, the CDR3 reads TGTGCCAGCAGCTTGGGACCCAGGCAGCCCCAGTACTTC.

Points on this clone: This sample includes further DNA sequences coding for the same CDR3. This rearrangement joins TRBV9 to TRBJ2-1, with 10 bases fitting TRBD2. From germline, CDR1 is SGDLS and CDR2 YYNGEE. Losses at the gene ends were 3 bases for V and 4 bases for J; bases not matched to a gene: 1. The CDR3 spans 14 residues. In nucleotides, the CDR3 is TGTGCCAGCAGCGGGACTAGCGGATACAATGAGCAGTTCTTC. It encodes CASSGTSGYNEQFF. The variable domain in full, with the rest retrieved from reference TRBV9 and TRBJ2-1, is DSGVTQTPKHLITATGQRVTLRCSPRSGDLSVYWYQQSLDQGLQFLIQYYNGEERAKGNILERFSAQQFPDLHSELNLSSLELGDSALYFCASSGTSGYNEQFFGPGTRLTVL.

The rearrangement uses TRBV2 and TRBJ1-1; maybe TRBD1 (5 bases). CDR1 is SNHLY and CDR2 is FYNNEI in the germline V gene. The CDR3 contains 14 residues. The V end was cut by 5 bases, the J end by 2 bases, with 12 bases between. The CDR3 sequence: CASSPSTANTEAFF. The CDR3 DNA reads as TGTGCCAGCAGTCCATCGACAGCAAACACTGAAGCTTTCTTT.

This chain joins TRBV19 and TRBJ1-4, with D possibly being TRBD1 (5 bases). This CDR3 region has 14 residues. CDR1 and CDR2 (germline): LNHDA, SQIVND (reference sequence). Trimming left V 10 bases short and J 8 bases short, with 20 bases between. In DNA, the CDR3 is TGTGCCACAAGGATGGAGGACACGAGGGAAAAACTGTTTTTT. It is translated as CATRMEDTREKLFF.

This rearrangement joins TRBV7-3 to TRBJ2-1, with 13 bases aligning to TRBD2. V trimming: 5 bases; J trimming: 9 bases; junction bases outside the gene matches: 10. Germline V gene lookup returns CDR1 SGHTA and CDR2 FQGTGA. The CDR3 spans 16 residues. CDR3 coding DNA: TGTGCCAGCAGCCGAAATCCGGGACTAGCGGGATCTGAGCAGTTCTTC. Amino acids: CASSRNPGLAGSEQFF.

The chain employs TRBV6-6 and TRBJ2-1, with 9 bases aligning to TRBD2. J gave up 6 bases and V 3 bases, and 6 bases lay outside the gene matches. The germline CDR1 and CDR2 sequences are MNHNY and SVGAGI (reference sequence). The CDR3 consists of 15 residues. The CDR3, as DNA: TGTGCCAGCAGTTATGAGACTAGCGGCTCCAATGAGCAGTTCTTC. Amino acids: CASSYETSGSNEQFF.

V and J are TRBV10-1 and TRBJ2-3; D unclear. V lost 4 bases to trimming and J lost 4 bases, with 9 bases between them. The CDR3 has 13 residues. CDR1 is WNHNN, CDR2 SYGVQD, per germline (reference sequence). This chain's CDR3 is CASSGQRADTQYF. Written as DNA, the CDR3 is TGCGCCAGCAGTGGGCAGCGCGCAGATACGCAGTATTTT.

The V call is TRBV4-3, the J call TRBJ2-7; 8 bases align to TRBD2. V lost 4 bases, J lost 0 bases, and 2 bases stayed unmatched. The CDR3 totals 14 residues. Germline-derived CDR1 and CDR2 are LGHNA and YSLEER. The CDR3 DNA reads TGCGCCAGCAGCCCCAGCGGGAGCTCCTACGAGCAGTACTTC. It codes for CASSPSGSSYEQYF.

A remark on this clone: Other DNA sequences in the same sample also yield this CDR3. V is TRBV5-1 and J is TRBJ2-5; tentatively, D is TRBD2 (5 bases). V was trimmed by 0 bases and J by 4 bases, leaving 10 bases between them. CDR3 size: 14 residues. In germline, CDR1 is SGHRS, CDR2 YFSETQ. The CDR3 bases are TGCGCCAGCAGCTTGGGTACGGGGAGAGAGACCCAGTACTTC. Encoded protein: CASSLGTGRETQYF. Full variable domain (missing parts from reference TRBV5-1 and TRBJ2-5): KAGVTQTPRYLIKTRGQQVTLSCSPISGHRSVSWYQQTPGQGLQFLFEYFSETQRNKGNFPGRFSGRQFSNSRSEMNVSTLELGDSALYLCASSLGTGRETQYFGPGTRLLVL.

This chain joins TRBV30 and TRBJ2-7; TRBD1 matches at 11 bases. V shed 3 bases, J shed 5 bases, and the junction held 9 bases outside the gene matches. CDR3 length: 15 residues. In germline, CDR1 is GTSNPN, CDR2 SVGIG (reference sequence). The CDR3 region is CAWSAGTGGRNEQYF. CDR3 bases: TGTGCCTGGAGCGCCGGGACAGGGGGAAGGAACGAGCAGTACTTC.

The chain is built from TRBV6-4 and TRBJ2-4; D perhaps matches TRBD2 (7 bases). V shed 5 bases and J shed 6 bases, with 20 bases lying between them. The V gene's germline CDR1 is MRHNA and CDR2 SNTAGT. This CDR3 has 16 residues. The CDR3 coding sequence is TGTGCCAGCAGTCCGAGCGGGACCGAAGGGGGAAACATTCAGTACTTC. It encodes CASSPSGTEGGNIQYF.

The chain links TRBV7-2 to TRBJ2-2; unclear D gene. Per the germline V gene, CDR1 is SGHTA and CDR2 is FQGNSA. V lost 1 base to trimming and J lost 8 bases, with 11 bases between them. The CDR3 contains 14 residues. In DNA form, the CDR3 reads TGTGCCAGCAGCTTAGGGGCCTTGAATGGGGAGCTGTTTTTT. Translation gives CASSLGALNGELFF.

This clone came up a few times. The chain joins TRBV4-3 to TRBJ1-2; possibly TRBD1 for D (5 bases). CDR3 size: 13 residues. In germline, CDR1 is LGHNA, CDR2 YSLEER. Trimming cost V 0 bases and J 8 bases, with 10 bases left between them. CDR3 region: CASSQEPRTGYTF. The CDR3 DNA follows: TGCGCCAGCAGCCAAGAACCTAGGACAGGCTACACCTTC.

V gene TRBV9 combines with J gene TRBJ2-4; D unclear. This CDR3 is 14 amino acids long. CDR1 is SGDLS and CDR2 is YYNGEE in the germline V gene. Between the trimmed V and J ends, which lost 0 bases and 1 base, there was a span of 5 bases. In nucleotides, the CDR3 is TGTGCCAGCAGCGTAGACATCGCCAAAAACATTCAGTACTTC. Its translation is CASSVDIAKNIQYF.

The sample holds many counts of this clone. The genes are TRBV5-6 and TRBJ2-1; TRBD1 matches at 7 bases. CDR3 size: 16 residues. J lost 0 bases, V lost 5 bases, and 8 bases had no gene match. The germline gives CDR1 SGHDT, CDR2 YYEEEE. The CDR3 spells CASRPGQPTSYNEQFF. The CDR3 DNA reads as TGTGCCAGCAGGCCGGGACAGCCGACCTCCTACAATGAGCAGTTCTTC.

Comments on this clone: This could be a read error, since a much larger clone is one nucleotide away. The sample holds other DNA sequences that translate to the same CDR3. The rearrangement uses TRBV27 and TRBJ1-4; D gene uncertain. V lost 6 bases and J lost 3, with 14 bases in between. CDR1 is MNHEY and CDR2 is SMNVEV in the germline V gene (reference sequence). This CDR3 region has 15 residues. The chain's CDR3 is CASSFLREPNEKLFF. The CDR3 region has the DNA TGTGCCAGCAGCTTCCTCCGGGAGCCTAATGAAAAACTGTTTTTT. Together with reference TRBV27 and TRBJ1-4, the CDR3 gives the full variable domain: EAQVTQNPRYLITVTGKKLTVTCSQNMNHEYMSWYRQDPGLGLRQIYYSMNVEVTDKGDVPEGYKVSRKEKRNFPLILESPSPNQTSLYFCASSFLREPNEKLFFGSGTQLSVL.

The gene calls are TRBV7-9 and TRBJ1-1; 11 bases map to TRBD1. Germline-derived CDR1 and CDR2 are SEHNR and FQNEAQ (reference sequence). CDR3 length: 15 residues. With V trimmed by 6 bases and J by 4 bases, 7 bases remained unmatched. Here the CDR3 DNA reads TGTGCCAGCAGACGTACCGGGACAGGGGGCACTGAAGCTTTCTTT. Its protein is CASRRTGTGGTEAFF.

For the CDR3, the DNA is TGTGCCAGCAGTTTCCCCGGGACTAGGTTCTCTGAGCAGTTCTTC. Protein: CASSFPGTRFSEQFF. The J gene is TRBJ2-1, the V gene TRBV27; 8 nucleotides line up with TRBD2. Germline CDR1 reads MNHEY; CDR2 reads SMNVEV (reference sequence). This CDR3 has 15 residues. With V trimmed by 3 bases and J by 9 bases, 10 bases remained unmatched.

This sequence joins TRBV7-2 and TRBJ2-5; a weak D match, TRBD1 (6 bases). The J call is doubtful: the DNA matches TRBJ2-7 better. Germline lookup yields CDR1 SGHTA and CDR2 FQGNSA. This CDR3 region has 16 residues. DNA for the CDR3: TGTGCCAGCAGCTTAGTGGGGGCCCGGAGCTCCTACGAGCAGTACTTC. Amino acid sequence: CASSLVGARSSYEQYF.

The chain couples TRBV5-1 to TRBJ2-7, with TRBD2 as a possible D gene (6 bases). This CDR3 spans 16 amino acids. Germline CDR1 reads SGHRS; CDR2 reads YFSETQ. The V end lost 0 bases, the J end lost 2 bases, and 15 bases lay between the germline ends. The CDR3 DNA follows: TGCGCCAGCAGCTTGGTCCTTAGCGGATCTGCCTACGAGCAGTACTTC. It specifies CASSLVLSGSAYEQYF.

This clone was observed once. The V gene is TRBV6-4, the J gene TRBJ1-5; 8 bases fit TRBD1. With V trimmed by 8 bases and J by 0 bases, 12 bases remained unmatched. CDR3 length: 17 amino acids. Germline CDR1 and CDR2: MRHNA and SNTAGT. The CDR3 protein is CASRRQGQVFSNQPQHF. DNA of the CDR3: TGTGCCAGCCGTCGTCAGGGACAGGTCTTTAGCAATCAGCCCCAGCATTTT.

The count of this clone is one. The chain employs TRBV6-1 and TRBJ2-7; 8 nucleotides match TRBD2. Trimming cost V 0 bases and J 0 bases; bases outside gene matches: 1. Germline CDR1 MNHNS, CDR2 SASEGT. This CDR3 has 15 residues. This CDR3 reads CASSEASGASYEQYF. DNA for the CDR3: TGTGCCAGCAGTGAAGCTAGCGGGGCCTCCTACGAGCAGTACTTC.

The V and J genes are TRBV10-3 and TRBJ2-6; 10 bases align to TRBD1. Germline lookup yields CDR1 ENHRY and CDR2 SYGVKD. This CDR3 contains 17 residues. J gave up 1 base and V 4 bases, and 4 bases lay outside the gene matches. The CDR3 DNA follows: TGTGCCATCAGTGGGGGACAGGGGCCGTCTGGGGCCAACGTCCTGACTTTC. This gives the protein CAISGGQGPSGANVLTF.

The V gene is TRBV7-9, the J gene TRBJ2-1, with 10 bases that match TRBD2. Unmatched junction bases numbered 7, after V lost 6 bases and J lost 5 bases. The V gene's germline CDR1 is SEHNR and CDR2 FQNEAQ (reference sequence). The CDR3 consists of 15 residues. CDR3 DNA: TGTGCCAGCAGAACGGGACTAGCGTCCAACAATGAGCAGTTCTTC. Translated: CASRTGLASNNEQFF. The full variable domain, completed using reference TRBV7-9 and TRBJ2-1, is DTGVSQNPRHKITKRGQNVTFRCDPISEHNRLYWYRQTLGQGPEFLTYFQNEAQLEKSRLLSDRFSAERPKGSFSTLEIQRTEQGDSAMYLCASRTGLASNNEQFFGPGTRLTVL.

The chain carries TRBV4-2 and TRBJ2-7; 8 bases match TRBD2. The CDR3 covers 14 residues. The trim removed 3 bases at V and 3 bases at J, leaving 4 bases unmatched. The germline V gene has CDR1 LGHNA and CDR2 YNFKEQ. The CDR3 sequence: CASSQSAGVYEQYF. CDR3 DNA: TGTGCCAGCAGCCAGTCAGCGGGAGTCTACGAGCAGTACTTC.

The chain recombines TRBV7-3 with TRBJ1-6; no reliable D call. V lost 2 bases and J 6 bases, leaving 8 bases between the germline ends. The length of the CDR3 is 14 residues. Germline V gene data show CDR1 as SGHTA and CDR2 as FQGTGA. The CDR3 region has the DNA TGTGCCAGCAGCTTAGAGATGAGTAATTCACCCCTCCACTTT. This translates into CASSLEMSNSPLHF.

Details on this clone: A far larger clone is one base from this, pointing to a likely read error. The chain employs TRBV5-1 and TRBJ1-3; no firm D call. V lost 3 bases to trimming and J lost 3 bases, with 10 bases between them. The CDR3 has 14 residues. Germline-derived CDR1 and CDR2 are SGHRS and YFSETQ. The CDR3 nucleotides are TGCGCCAGCAGCTCGGTGTCACTTGGAAACACCATATATTTT. Translation gives CASSSVSLGNTIYF.

The chain is built from TRBV5-1 and TRBJ1-5; 8 positions match TRBD1. This CDR3 has 14 amino acids. Germline V gives CDR1 SGHRS, CDR2 YFSETQ. The J segment lost 6 bases and the V segment lost 2 bases, leaving 4 bases of the junction unmatched. CDR3 amino acids: CASSLSGGGQPQHF. The CDR3 nucleotides read TGCGCCAGCAGCTTATCAGGGGGCGGTCAGCCCCAGCATTTT.

This chain joins TRBV28 and TRBJ2-6, with D possibly called TRBD1 or TRBD2 (5 bases each). CDR1 MDHEN and CDR2 SYDVKM come from the germline V gene. Trimming shortened V by 6 bases and J by 4 bases, and 19 bases separated the two germline ends. CDR3 length: 17 residues. The DNA of the CDR3 is TGTGCCAGCAGGCCCCCGATGGGGGTAACAGGGGCCAACGTCCTGACTTTC. It yields the protein CASRPPMGVTGANVLTF.